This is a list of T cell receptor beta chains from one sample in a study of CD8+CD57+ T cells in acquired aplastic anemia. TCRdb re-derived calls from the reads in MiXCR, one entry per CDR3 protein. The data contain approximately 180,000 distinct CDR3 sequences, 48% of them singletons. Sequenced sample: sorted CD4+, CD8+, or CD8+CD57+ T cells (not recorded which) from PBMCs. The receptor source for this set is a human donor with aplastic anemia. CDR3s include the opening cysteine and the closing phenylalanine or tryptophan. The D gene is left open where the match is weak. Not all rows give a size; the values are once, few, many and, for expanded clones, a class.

TGCAGTGCCCAAACAGGGCCTTCTCGGAGGGGGACCTTC	CSAQTGPSRRGTF	.	TRBJ1-2	TRBV20-1	many
TGTGCCAGCAGCTTTACAGGATACAATGAGCAGTTCTTC	CASSFTGYNEQFF	.	TRBJ2-1	TRBV5-6	many
TGCAGCGTTGCCGAGGGTCTGGCCGGGGAGCTGTTTTTT	CSVAEGLAGELFF	.	TRBJ2-2	TRBV29-1	many
TGCAGTGCTAGGGTGCCGGGACGGGGGGCAGGGGAGACCCAGTACTTC	CSARVPGRGAGETQYF	.	TRBJ2-5	TRBV20-1	.
TGTGCCAGCAGCTCAACCACAGGGAATACAGAGACCCAGTACTTC	CASSSTTGNTETQYF	.	TRBJ2-5	TRBV12-3/TRBV12-4	once
TGTGCCAGCAGTTTAGGACAGCCCTACGAGCAGTACTTC	CASSLGQPYEQYF	.	TRBJ2-7	TRBV7-4	few
TGTGCCAGCAGCTTGATCTCTACAGACAACTATGGCTACACCTTC	CASSLISTDNYGYTF	.	TRBJ1-2	TRBV5-4	many
TGTGCCACCAGCAGAGATCGGTTGGGCGAGCAGTACTTC	CATSRDRLGEQYF	.	TRBJ2-7	TRBV15	.
TGTGCCAGCAGGGGGGGACTAGCGGGAGTGGATACGCAGTATTTT	CASRGGLAGVDTQYF	TRBD2	TRBJ2-3	TRBV2	.
TGTGCCAGCAGCCAAGTGGAACAGGGTGCTTTCTTT	CASSQVEQGAFF	.	TRBJ1-1	TRBV14	.
TGTGCCAGCAGCTTTCCTGGCCGGGACAGGGGGCAGGCCTCTGGGGCCAACGTCCTGACTTTC	CASSFPGRDRGQASGANVLTF	TRBD1	TRBJ2-6	TRBV11-1	.
TGTGCCAGCAGTGAAGGTGGGGTGGGGGAGCAGTTCTTC	CASSEGGVGEQFF	.	TRBJ2-1	TRBV6-1	many
TGTGCCAGCAGCGTCCACTCCGGACAGCCCTCTGGGGCCAACGTCCTGACTTTC	CASSVHSGQPSGANVLTF	.	TRBJ2-6	TRBV5-4	many
TGTGCCAGCAGCCCCGCCGCGGGGCGGCAAGAGACCCAGTACTTC	CASSPAAGRQETQYF	.	TRBJ2-5	TRBV9	once
TGCAGTGCTAGGGACAGGAGGAGCTCCTACGAGCAGTACTTC	CSARDRRSSYEQYF	TRBD1	TRBJ2-7	TRBV20-1	many
TGTGCCAGCAGTGATAGGGGAAACAATCAGCCCCAGCATTTT	CASSDRGNNQPQHF	.	TRBJ1-5	TRBV2	few
TGTGCCAGCAGCCTTGGGTCCGCGATGTACACAGATACGCAGTATTTT	CASSLGSAMYTDTQYF	.	TRBJ2-3	TRBV5-6	few
TGTGCCAGCAGCTCCCAAGGATTCATTAATCAGCCCCAGCATTTT	CASSSQGFINQPQHF	.	TRBJ1-5	TRBV7-2	.
TGTGCCAGCAGCTCAGCGGGGGTCTATGGCTACACCTTC	CASSSAGVYGYTF	.	TRBJ1-2	TRBV6-5	many
TGCGCCAGCAGCCAAGAATCGAGGGGCCGGGGACTAGCGGGCACCTACGAGCAGTACTTC	CASSQESRGRGLAGTYEQYF	TRBD2	TRBJ2-7	TRBV4-1	many
TGTGCCATCATGGACAGTACTGAAGCTTTCTTT	CAIMDSTEAFF	.	TRBJ1-1	TRBV10-3	.
TGTGCCAGCAGTTACTCGACGCCTGGCTACACCTTC	CASSYSTPGYTF	.	TRBJ1-2	TRBV6-5	many
TGTGCCAGTAGTACAGGGGGTGGGCCCCAGCATTTT	CASSTGGGPQHF	TRBD1	TRBJ1-5	TRBV19	.
TGCGCCAGCAAAAGGGCAGAAACTGAAGCTTTCTTT	CASKRAETEAFF	.	TRBJ1-1	TRBV10-1	.
TGTGCCACCGCCGGAGGGGGGCCCTACAATGAGCAGTTCTTC	CATAGGGPYNEQFF	.	TRBJ2-1	TRBV24-1	few
TGTGCCAGCAGTAAGGGAACAGGGGCTGGAAACACCATATATTTT	CASSKGTGAGNTIYF	TRBD1	TRBJ1-3	TRBV7-2	.
TGCAGTGCGAGAGAGGGACAGGGAACCTACGAGCAGTACTTC	CSAREGQGTYEQYF	TRBD1	TRBJ2-7	TRBV20-1	few
TGTGCCAGCAGCCATAAAGACCTAACTGAAGCTTTCTTT	CASSHKDLTEAFF	.	TRBJ1-1	TRBV7-9	many
TGTGCCAGCAGCTTAGGGGCAGCCGACTATGGCTACACCTTC	CASSLGAADYGYTF	.	TRBJ1-2	TRBV7-8	.
TGCGCCAGCAGCCAATCCATACAGGCTGTTGACTATGGCTACACCTTC	CASSQSIQAVDYGYTF	.	TRBJ1-2	TRBV4-1	many
TGTGCCAGCAAGTTACGACCCGGGACAGGGGGCCGCACAGATACGCAGTATTTT	CASKLRPGTGGRTDTQYF	TRBD1	TRBJ2-3	TRBV6-2/TRBV6-3	many
TGTGCCTTCAGTGAGCCGTTTAGCGGGGGGGCGAGAAATGAGCAGTCCTTC	CAFSEPFSGGARNEQSF	TRBD2	TRBJ2-1	TRBV10-3	.
TGTGCCAGCAGCTTGAAGACTGGCGGTACAGATACGCAGTATTTT	CASSLKTGGTDTQYF	.	TRBJ2-3	TRBV5-6	many
TGCAGTGCTCCCGGACACCCCGGCCCCCATCAGCCCCAGCATTTT	CSAPGHPGPHQPQHF	.	TRBJ1-5	TRBV20-1	many
TGCGCCAGCAGCGGGGGGACAGGGGGGTTGGAGACCCAGTACTTC	CASSGGTGGLETQYF	TRBD1	TRBJ2-5	TRBV5-1	.
TGTGCCAGCAGGGAAAGCGGGACCTACGAGCAGTACTTC	CASRESGTYEQYF	TRBD2	TRBJ2-7	TRBV7-2	.
TGTGCCAGCAGCCTTTCCCGGGACAGGGGAAACACCATATATTTT	CASSLSRDRGNTIYF	TRBD1	TRBJ1-3	TRBV7-2	many
TGCGCCAGCGGACCCGGGACAGGGGGTCAGCCCCAGCATTTT	CASGPGTGGQPQHF	TRBD1	TRBJ1-5	TRBV5-1	.
TGTGCCAGCAGTGATGGACAGGGGACTCCAGAGACCCAGTACTTC	CASSDGQGTPETQYF	TRBD1	TRBJ2-5	TRBV2	.
TGTGCCAGCAGTTTACAACGAGGCACCGGGGAGCTGTTTTTT	CASSLQRGTGELFF	.	TRBJ2-2	TRBV2	once
TGTGCCAGCACATGGGAAGGGGGATGGAGGTATGGCTACACCTTC	CASTWEGGWRYGYTF	.	TRBJ1-2	TRBV2	.
TGCGCCAGCAGCTTGGAACCCGTGGGGACCCAGTACTTC	CASSLEPVGTQYF	.	TRBJ2-5	TRBV5-1	once
TGTGCCAGCAGCCCTCGACTAGCGGGGGGGCTCAGCAATGAGCAGTTCTTC	CASSPRLAGGLSNEQFF	TRBD2	TRBJ2-1	TRBV7-2	.
TGCGCCAGCAGCTTGTCTGGAGATCAGCCCCAGCATTTT	CASSLSGDQPQHF	.	TRBJ1-5	TRBV5-1	many
TGTGCCAGCAGGCGGACTCCTAATCAGCCCCAGCATTTT	CASRRTPNQPQHF	.	TRBJ1-5	TRBV2	.
TGTGCCAGCAGTGAGGGGGGGGGCTCCTACAATGAGCAGTTCTTC	CASSEGGGSYNEQFF	TRBD2	TRBJ2-1	TRBV6-4	many
TGTGCCAGCAGCTTTCGGGACTACGGCGCCTACGAGCAGTACTTC	CASSFRDYGAYEQYF	TRBD2	TRBJ2-7	TRBV7-6	many
TGTGCCAGCAGCCAAGGTGGGGCTGGCTGGACAGATAATTCACCCCCCCACTTT	CASSQGGAGWTDNSPPHF	.	TRBJ1-6	TRBV4-2	.
TGCAGTGCTAGGCCCATGCCGTTAGACACTGAAGCTTTCTTT	CSARPMPLDTEAFF	.	TRBJ1-1	TRBV20-1	.